The clone carrying this TCR beta chain has more than one count but fewer than ten. Each CDR3 protein is one row after TCRdb ran MiXCR on the 5' RACE reads. The sample contains 350,000 to 400,000 distinct CDR3 sequences, 14% of which appear only once. The germline V and J ends were trimmed by 2 bases and 3 bases, with 8 bases remaining between them. Per germline, CDR1 SNHLY and CDR2 FYNNEI. The CDR3 is made up of 13 amino acids. The data stem from a study of T-cell memory formation after mild COVID-19. Across the study: TCR clusters were mostly donor specific.

V and J are TRBV2 and TRBJ2-7; no clear D. The sequence came from a man aged 18 to 35 who had mild COVID-19 (a few samples of this study predate the infection). Cell type and time point are not known. Material: PBMCs or a T cell subset sorted from them (not recorded which). The CDR3 protein is CASSESDGYEQYV. CDR3 sequence (DNA): TGTGCCAGCAGTGAATCTGACGGCTACGAGCAGTACGTC.